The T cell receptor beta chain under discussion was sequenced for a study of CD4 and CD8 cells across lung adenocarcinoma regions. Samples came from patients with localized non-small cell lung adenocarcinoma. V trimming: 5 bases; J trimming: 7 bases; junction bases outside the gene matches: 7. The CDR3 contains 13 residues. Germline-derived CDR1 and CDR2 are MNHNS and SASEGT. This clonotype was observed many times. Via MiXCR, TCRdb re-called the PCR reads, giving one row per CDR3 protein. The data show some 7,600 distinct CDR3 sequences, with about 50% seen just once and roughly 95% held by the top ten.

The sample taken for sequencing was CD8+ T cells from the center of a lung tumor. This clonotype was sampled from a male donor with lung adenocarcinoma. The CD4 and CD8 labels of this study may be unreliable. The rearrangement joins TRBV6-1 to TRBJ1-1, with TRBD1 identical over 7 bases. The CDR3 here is CASSLPQGIEAFF. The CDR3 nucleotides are TGTGCCAGCAGTCTTCCACAGGGGATTGAAGCTTTCTTT.